Each of the 9 T cell receptor beta chains below was sequenced from the same sample in a study of blood T cell repertoires in COVID-19. TCRdb's copy holds only in-frame clones and misses some; the assay was immunoSEQ multiplex PCR. This table holds some 150,000 clones, 75% to 80% found once. The sample taken for sequencing was peripheral blood. The receptors originated from a man aged 80 or over with acute or convalescent COVID-19.

This chain connects TRBV19 to TRBJ1-5; TRBD1 agrees at 7 bases. Germline CDR1 and CDR2: LNHDA and SQIVND (reference sequence). With V trimmed by 7 bases and J by 3 bases, 12 bases remained unmatched. This CDR3 has 16 residues. In DNA form, the CDR3 reads TGTGCCAGTAAGGGACAGACGATCCGTTTCAATCAGCCCCAGCATTTT. It specifies CASKGQTIRFNQPQHF.

The genes are TRBV18 and TRBJ1-1; D might be TRBD1 (5 bases). This CDR3 comprises 16 residues. V was pared by 4 bases and J by 3 bases, with 18 bases between. Germline CDR1 KGHSH, CDR2 LQKENI. CDR3 amino acids: CASSQNRLLQDTEAFF. The CDR3 DNA sequence: TGTGCCAGCTCACAAAACAGGCTTTTACAGGACACTGAAGCTTTCTTT.

There are a few counts of this clone. The chain carries TRBV6-6 and TRBJ1-1; D remains ambiguous. V dropped 8 bases and J dropped 0 bases, with 10 bases sitting between them. Germline values: CDR1 MNHNY, CDR2 SVGAGI (reference sequence). The CDR3 consists of 13 residues. CDR3 coding DNA: TGTGCCAGCTTAGTTTTGTTGAACACTGAAGCTTTCTTT. Amino acid sequence: CASLVLLNTEAFF.

This clone appeared once. This rearrangement joins TRBV5-1 to TRBJ1-1; D uncertain. CDR3 size: 15 residues. CDR1 is SGHRS and CDR2 is YFSETQ in the germline V gene. The germline V and J ends were trimmed by 4 bases and 1 base, with 14 bases remaining between them. DNA of the CDR3: TGCGCCAGCAGCCCTGAGGGTCCGACGAACACTGAAGCTTTCTTT. It translates to CASSPEGPTNTEAFF.

V and J are TRBV10-1 and TRBJ2-5; D not resolved. V gave up 5 bases and J gave up 4 bases, with 11 bases separating them. Looked up from germline, CDR1 is WNHNN and CDR2 is SYGVQD (reference sequence). The CDR3 totals 13 residues. The CDR3 region is CASSRLERETQYF. The CDR3 DNA reads TGCGCCAGCAGTCGTCTAGAAAGAGAGACCCAGTACTTC.

This chain joins TRBV11-1 and TRBJ2-1; a possible D gene is TRBD1 (5 bases). The CDR3 loop spans 13 amino acids. Per the germline V gene, CDR1 is SGHAT and CDR2 is FQDESV (reference sequence). V lost 3 bases and J 5 bases, leaving 8 bases between the germline ends. The CDR3 bases are TGTGCCAGCAGCTTGGGGCAGAACAATGAGCAGTTCTTC. Protein: CASSLGQNNEQFF.

Here the CDR3 DNA reads TGTGCCAGCAGCTACGGCAGGAAGACTGAAGCTTTCTTT. This sequence encodes CASSYGRKTEAFF. The chain joins TRBV6-5 to TRBJ1-1; D gene unclear. Trimming pared 6 bases from V and 5 bases from J, leaving 13 bases between. CDR3 length equals 13 residues. Germline loops: CDR1 MNHEY, CDR2 SVGAGI.

The chain is built from TRBV6-1 and TRBJ1-5, with no clear D. Per germline, CDR1 MNHNS and CDR2 SASEGT. The V end lost 2 bases, the J end lost 2 bases, and 10 bases lay between the germline ends. There are 15 residues in the CDR3. CDR3 loop: CASSELSLGNQPQHF. For the CDR3, the DNA is TGTGCCAGCAGTGAATTGAGCCTTGGCAATCAGCCCCAGCATTTT.

The V gene is TRBV28, the J gene TRBJ1-1; 9 bases align to TRBD1. CDR3 length: 18 amino acids. Germline loops: CDR1 MDHEN, CDR2 SYDVKM. J was trimmed by 2 bases and V by 4 bases; bases with no gene match: 14. The CDR3 nucleotides read TGTGCCAGCAGTTCAAGGCGCTTCGGGACAGGGAGTAACACTGAAGCTTTCTTT. Its protein is CASSSRRFGTGSNTEAFF.